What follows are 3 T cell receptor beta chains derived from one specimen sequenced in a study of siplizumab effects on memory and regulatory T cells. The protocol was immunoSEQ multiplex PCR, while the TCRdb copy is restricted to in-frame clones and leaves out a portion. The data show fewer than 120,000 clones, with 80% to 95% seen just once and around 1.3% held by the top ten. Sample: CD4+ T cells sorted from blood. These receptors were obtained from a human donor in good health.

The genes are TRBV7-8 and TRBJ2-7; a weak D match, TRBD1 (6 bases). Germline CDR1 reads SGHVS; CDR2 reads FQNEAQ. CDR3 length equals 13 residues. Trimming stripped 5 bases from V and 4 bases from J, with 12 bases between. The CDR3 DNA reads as TGTGCCAGCAGCCTAGACAGGTCATACGAGCAGTACTTC. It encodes CASSLDRSYEQYF.

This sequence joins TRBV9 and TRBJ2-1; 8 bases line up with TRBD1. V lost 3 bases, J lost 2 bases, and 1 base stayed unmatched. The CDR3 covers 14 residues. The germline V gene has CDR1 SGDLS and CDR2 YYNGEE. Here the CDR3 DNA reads TGTGCCAGCAGCGCGACAGGGGCCTACAATGAGCAGTTCTTC. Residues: CASSATGAYNEQFF.

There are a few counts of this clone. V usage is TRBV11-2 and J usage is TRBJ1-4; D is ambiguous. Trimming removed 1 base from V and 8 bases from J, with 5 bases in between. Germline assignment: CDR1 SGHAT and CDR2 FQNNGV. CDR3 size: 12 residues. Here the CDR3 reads CASSLVREKLFF. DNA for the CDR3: TGTGCCAGCAGCTTAGTCCGCGAAAAACTGTTTTTT.